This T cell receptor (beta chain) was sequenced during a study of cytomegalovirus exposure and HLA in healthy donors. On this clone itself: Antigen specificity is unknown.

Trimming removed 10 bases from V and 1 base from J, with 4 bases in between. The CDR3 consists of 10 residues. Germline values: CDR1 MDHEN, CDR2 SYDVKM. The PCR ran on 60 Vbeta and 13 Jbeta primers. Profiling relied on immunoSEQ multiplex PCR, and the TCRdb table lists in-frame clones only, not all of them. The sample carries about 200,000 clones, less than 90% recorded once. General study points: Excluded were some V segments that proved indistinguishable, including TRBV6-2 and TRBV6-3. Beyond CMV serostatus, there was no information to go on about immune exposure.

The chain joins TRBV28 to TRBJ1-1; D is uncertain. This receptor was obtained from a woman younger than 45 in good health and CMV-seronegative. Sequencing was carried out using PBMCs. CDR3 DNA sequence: TGTGCCATTAAGAACACTGAAGCTTTCTTT. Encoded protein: CAIKNTEAFF.